This T cell receptor (beta chain) is from a study of shared clonotypes between healthy human individuals (dated by TCRdb to 2018 to 2020). Turning to the overall study: A few men and two women, aged 18 to 49 years, made up the cohort. For each donor, CD4 naive and CD4 memory were each run on three plates, CD8 naive on two plates, and CD8 memory on one plate. Blood TCR repertoires of a handful of healthy adults were deeply sequenced to estimate repertoire size and the extent of clonotype sharing between individuals. To increase sequencing depth and limit assay-specific biases, different laboratories used diverse techniques to prepare libraries and sequence TCR repertoires. Per donor, leukapheresis produced somewhere between about 0.85 and 8.9 billion PBMCs.

CD8 naive samples consisted of CD45RO-negative cells that were positively selected for CCR7, yielding a CD45RA+CCR7+ population without TemRA cells. Healthy HIV-negative adults with no recently reported acute infections or vaccinations were included as donors. All donors were Caucasian adults living in Nashville, Tennessee, USA. After blood collection by leukapheresis, PBMCs were isolated using Ficoll-Histopaque density gradient centrifugation and then cryopreserved in the vapor phase of liquid nitrogen. Analytical flow cytometry was used to check the purity and quantity of every magnetically sorted T cell population. Each sorted fraction had its genomic DNA isolated and then quantified by UV absorbance on a Nanodrop 2000c. Details on this clone: Its antigen is still unknown. No much larger clone is present one base from it, and per-base qualities are unavailable.

Using the deep immunoSEQ assay, TCR CDR3 regions were amplified from genomic DNA by multiplex PCR. Extracted genomic DNA from each cell subset was distributed evenly across all wells of several immunoSEQ 96-well plates, and each plate was treated as a replicate. For sorted subsets, approximately 200 ng of genomic DNA, equivalent to some 30,000 T cell genomes, went into each replicate PCR. The purified libraries were quantified using a Qubit 3.0 fluorometer, sized with a Bioanalyzer 2100, and then quantified again using the KAPA Library Quantification kit. Each immunoSEQ 96-well plate was sequenced on its own single-read 150-cycle Illumina NextSeq 550 flow cell. In the original analysis: Because the immunoSEQ output included only junctional sequences and no quality scores, the filtering could not be the same as the filtering used for full-length reads. Sequences were annotated with PyIR, a Python wrapper for IgBLAST v1.9, using IMGT germline references to assign V/J genes and CDR3. Reads were removed for weak V/J assignments (E-value above 1e-6), missing CDR3, stop codons, out-of-frame junctions, or ambiguous translated residues. A V3J clonotype was defined by an identical inferred V gene, J gene, and CDR3 amino acid sequence. Percentage overlap between repertoires was calculated by dividing the number of shared unique clonotypes by the size of the smaller repertoire. Repertoire richness was assessed with RTK rarefaction, the Chao1 estimator, and Recon v2.1 estimates of unobserved clonotypes. For all TCRbeta clonotypes obtained by the gDNA method from a few donors, generation probabilities were computed with OLGA. The table comes from immuneACCESS by way of TCRdb, which keeps in-frame sequences with V and J called. Part of the clones is missing from these tables; in studies checked, under half for an unresolved V gene and the rest for unknown reasons. D and trimming were read from the DNA, whereas the V and J calls and clone size are those reported in that table. This sample holds some 2 million clones; over 85% were observed only once. More than 0.95% of the sample goes to the ten largest clones.

CDR1 is given as MDHEN and CDR2 as SYDVKM, both from the germline V gene. The CDR3, from cysteine to phenylalanine, totals 23 residues. Here the CDR3 DNA is all that survives: 69 bases in frame from base 1. V and J are trimmed by 7 bases and 1 base, and the gene matches miss 27 bases of the junction. Here is what the overall study found, with its caveats: Compared with non-shared clonotypes, clonotypes shared by all four sorted-subset donors had higher generation probabilities. Even with the large sequencing depth, rarefaction of the sorted-subset datasets indicated that sequencing was incomplete. Pairwise subsampling led to the expectation that sequencing depth would affect the degree of clonotype sharing among donors. Naive subsets generally had larger estimated clonotype richness than memory subsets. Across a handful of donors, approximately 5% of naive CD4, roughly 3.3% of naive CD8, about 2.3% of memory CD4, and under 0.45% of memory CD8 clonotypes were shared. The genetic and exposure-history diversity represented was limited by the small number of donors. Sampling was restricted to blood, and TCR repertoires in tissue are likely to differ from TCR repertoires in blood.

This sequence originates from a man aged 18 to 29 in good health. Rearrangement joined TRBV28 to TRBJ2-3, with TRBD2 identical over 12 junction bases. Sequencing input: naive CD8+ T cells sorted from blood. This specimen's cell subset or site label, per the study, means: CD45RA+CCR7+. The CDR3 sequence is CASISHQLTLAGGPNLGTDTQYF. The sequence in DNA is TGTGCCAGCATAAGTCATCAGCTAACACTAGCGGGGGGACCCAACTTAGGCACAGATACGCAGTATTTT.